These 24 T cell receptor beta chains were sequenced from one sample in a study of T-cell reconstitution after alpha-beta-depleted transplantation in children. Preparing the TCRbeta library involved the use of unique molecular identifiers. TCRdb fed the PCR reads into MiXCR, producing one record per CDR3 protein. This table has hundreds of thousands of distinct CDR3 sequences, about 10% appearing once. This specimen consisted of PBMCs from the stem cell graft donor, obtained from the stem cell graft. The receptors were gathered from a human donor who donated a stem cell graft to a child with acute myeloid leukemia.

This clonotype was found a few times. The chain employs TRBV20-1 and TRBJ2-7, with 10 positions matching TRBD2. J lost 4 bases, V lost 6 bases, and 9 bases had no gene match. CDR1 is DFQATT, CDR2 SNEGSKA, per germline (reference sequence). This CDR3 has 14 amino acids. The CDR3 sequence: CSAQSSSGSYEQYF. DNA for the CDR3: TGCAGTGCCCAGAGTTCTAGCGGGAGTTACGAGCAGTACTTC.

Comment on this clonotype: A much more abundant neighbour one base away suggests this may be a read error. Because the CDR3 is missing its conserved closing phenylalanine or tryptophan, this is likely a read error. This sequence joins TRBV12-3 or TRBV12-4 and TRBJ1-3; D is ambiguous. This CDR3 spans 13 amino acids. V lost 6 bases to trimming and J lost 0 bases, with 6 bases between them. The CDR3 reads CASSHLSGNTIYS. In DNA form, the CDR3 reads TGTGCCAGCAGCCATCTCTCTGGAAACACCATATATTCT.

At least ten counts were recorded for this clonotype. V gene TRBV29-1 combines with J gene TRBJ2-7; TRBD1 aligns across 7 bases. The CDR3 length is 11 residues. V gave up 5 bases and J gave up 5 bases; unmatched junction bases: 3. Germline values: CDR1 SQVTM, CDR2 ANQGSEA. This chain's CDR3 is CSVNRGNEQYF. The CDR3 DNA follows: TGCAGCGTTAACAGGGGCAACGAGCAGTACTTC.

The chain has TRBV3-1 and TRBJ2-3, with no clear D. V was pared by 0 bases and J by 6 bases, with 16 bases between. The CDR3 extends over 16 amino acids. CDR1 LGHDT and CDR2 YNNKEL come from the germline V gene (reference sequence). The chain's CDR3 is CASSQDRTLIGDTQYF. The CDR3 DNA is TGTGCCAGCAGCCAAGATCGGACCCTAATAGGGGATACGCAGTATTTT.

This clonotype was found a few times. This chain joins TRBV7-9 and TRBJ1-4; D is ambiguous. CDR3 length equals 15 residues. V was clipped by 5 bases and J by 8 bases, with 18 bases between them. Per the germline V gene, CDR1 is SEHNR and CDR2 is FQNEAQ (reference sequence). The CDR3 spells CASSPTRGLGEKLFF. CDR3 bases: TGTGCCAGCAGCCCCACCCGAGGATTAGGGGAAAAACTGTTTTTT.

This clonotype was picked up many times. In DNA form, the CDR3 reads TGTGCCAGCAGCTCTGATACAGGGGGCTCCTACAATGAGCAGTTCTTC. Its translation is CASSSDTGGSYNEQFF. The rearrangement links TRBV6-6 to TRBJ2-1, with 8 bases aligning to TRBD1. With 6 bases clipped from V and 0 bases from J, the junction kept 7 bases outside the gene matches. Looked up from germline, CDR1 is MNHNY and CDR2 is SVGAGI (reference sequence). The CDR3 has 16 amino acids.

There are many counts of this clonotype. This chain links TRBV20-1 with TRBJ2-2; tentatively, D is TRBD2 (6 bases). V dropped 1 base and J dropped 7 bases, with 13 bases sitting between them. In germline, CDR1 is DFQATT, CDR2 SNEGSKA (reference sequence). There are 14 residues in the CDR3. CDR3 DNA sequence: TGCAGTGCTAGAGGAGGGAGGACGGACGGGGAGCTGTTTTTT. The encoded protein is CSARGGRTDGELFF.

In its sample, this clonotype was seen many times. The chain has TRBV15 and TRBJ1-5, with 10 bases identical to TRBD1. Trimming at V came to 6 bases and at J to 3 bases, leaving 11 bases not matched to a gene. The V gene's germline CDR1 is LNHNV and CDR2 YYDKDF (reference sequence). The CDR3 runs to 17 residues. CDR3 sequence reads: CATSVGGQGVTNQPQHF. In nucleotides, the CDR3 is TGTGCCACCAGTGTAGGCGGACAGGGGGTCACCAATCAGCCCCAGCATTTT.

This clonotype was picked up a small number of times. V is TRBV7-2 and J is TRBJ2-1, with 8 bases that match TRBD1. Trimming at V came to 10 bases and at J to 0 bases, leaving 5 bases not matched to a gene. This CDR3 region has 14 residues. Germline values: CDR1 SGHTA, CDR2 FQGNSA. The DNA for the CDR3 is TGTGCCACCACAGGGGGGCCCTCCTACAATGAGCAGTTCTTC. Translating gives CATTGGPSYNEQFF. Full variable domain (rest looked up from reference TRBV7-2 and TRBJ2-1): GAGVSQSPSNKVTEKGKDVELRCDPISGHTALYWYRQSLGQGLEFLIYFQGNSAPDKSGLPSDRFSAERTGGSVSTLTIQRTQQEDSAVYLCATTGGPSYNEQFFGPGTRLTVL.

The table lists this clonotype with many counts. J is TRBJ1-5 and V is TRBV6-2 or TRBV6-3, with a weak D call TRBD1 (5 bases). V shed 2 bases and J shed 3 bases, with 14 bases lying between them. The CDR3 is made up of 16 amino acids. Germline V gene sequence: CDR1 MNHEY, CDR2 SVGEGT. The chain's CDR3 is CASSYRRQGYNQPQHF. Written as DNA, the CDR3 is TGTGCCAGCAGTTACAGGAGGCAGGGTTACAATCAGCCCCAGCATTTT.

The rearrangement links TRBV5-1 to TRBJ2-1; 8 positions agree with TRBD1. CDR1 is SGHRS, CDR2 YFSETQ, per germline. V gave up 4 bases and J gave up 2 bases; unmatched junction bases: 5. The CDR3 sequence is 15 residues long. The CDR3 reads CASSGGQGPYNEQFF. In nucleotides, the CDR3 is TGCGCCAGCAGCGGTGGACAGGGCCCCTACAATGAGCAGTTCTTC.

The J gene is TRBJ2-7, the V gene TRBV5-4; D gene unclear. The V gene lost 2 bases and the J gene lost 0 bases, with 12 bases spanning the gap. The germline CDR1 and CDR2 sequences are SGHNT and YYREEE (reference sequence). The CDR3 sequence is 15 residues long. The CDR3: CASSLRQASSYEQYF. The CDR3 coding sequence is TGTGCCAGCAGCTTACGGCAGGCCAGCTCCTACGAGCAGTACTTC.

With regard to this clonotype: A much larger clone sits a single nucleotide away, making a read error possible. This chain connects TRBV4-2 to TRBJ2-3, with 8 positions matching TRBD2. The germline gives CDR1 LGHNA, CDR2 YNFKEQ. Trimming at V came to 1 base and at J to 2 bases, leaving 2 bases not matched to a gene. The CDR3 consists of 15 residues. CDR3 in DNA: TGTGCCAGCAGCCAAGCGGGAGGGATCACAGATACGCAGTATTTT. Its translation is CASSQAGGITDTQYF.

This clonotype was seen ten or more times. The chain carries TRBV7-9 and TRBJ2-6; 7 nucleotides agree with TRBD1. V shed 4 bases, J shed 2 bases, and the junction held 5 bases outside the gene matches. Germline CDR1 and CDR2: SEHNR and FQNEAQ (reference sequence). The CDR3 has 16 amino acids. In DNA form, the CDR3 reads TGTGCCAGCAGCTACAACCAGGGGGCTGGGGCCAACGTCCTGACTTTC. This gives the protein CASSYNQGAGANVLTF. Based on the CDR3 plus reference TRBV7-9 and TRBJ2-6, the full variable domain is DTGVSQNPRHKITKRGQNVTFRCDPISEHNRLYWYRQTLGQGPEFLTYFQNEAQLEKSRLLSDRFSAERPKGSFSTLEIQRTEQGDSAMYLCASSYNQGAGANVLTFGAGSRLTVL.

The chain recombines TRBV27 with TRBJ2-3; D uncertain. CDR1 is MNHEY, CDR2 SMNVEV, per germline (reference sequence). Deletions cut 3 bases from V and 6 bases from J, with 10 bases between. This CDR3 is built from 13 residues. CDR3 region: CASSFSNYDTQYF. The CDR3 DNA follows: TGTGCCAGCAGTTTCTCTAATTATGATACGCAGTATTTT.

This clonotype was detected many times. The genes are TRBV10-3 and TRBJ2-6; 13 bases align to TRBD2. Trimming at V came to 0 bases and at J to 0 bases, leaving 5 bases not matched to a gene. The CDR3 totals 20 residues. Germline assignment: CDR1 ENHRY and CDR2 SYGVKD. This CDR3 reads CAISESGLAGAFSGANVLTF. Written as DNA, the CDR3 is TGTGCCATCAGTGAGTCAGGACTAGCGGGAGCCTTCTCTGGGGCCAACGTCCTGACTTTC.

This clonotype was counted only a few times. The chain recombines TRBV5-1 with TRBJ2-1; 8 bases are a match to TRBD2. The CDR3 loop spans 14 amino acids. With 4 bases clipped from V and 4 bases from J, the junction kept 4 bases outside the gene matches. CDR1 is SGHRS and CDR2 is YFSETQ in the germline V gene. Here the CDR3 reads CASSPERGYNEQFF. The CDR3 DNA reads TGCGCCAGCAGCCCTGAGCGGGGGTACAATGAGCAGTTCTTC.

The rearrangement uses TRBV27 and TRBJ1-1, with D possibly TRBD1 on 6 matching bases. The germline gives CDR1 MNHEY, CDR2 SMNVEV (reference sequence). Between the trimmed V and J ends, which lost 0 bases and 0 bases, there was a span of 14 bases. The CDR3 is 17 amino acids. CDR3 nucleotide sequence: TGTGCCAGCAGTTTATCGAGGCAGGGGAAGGTGAACACTGAAGCTTTCTTT. This encodes CASSLSRQGKVNTEAFF.

This clonotype came up a few times. CDR3 nucleotide sequence: TGTGCCAGCAAGCAGGGGTGGAATGAGCAGTTCTTC. It yields the protein CASKQGWNEQFF. The chain couples TRBV2 to TRBJ2-1, with D maybe TRBD1 (6 bases). CDR3 length equals 12 residues. CDR1 and CDR2 (germline): SNHLY, FYNNEI. The V end was cut by 7 bases, the J end by 7 bases, with 11 bases between. The variable domain in full, completed from reference TRBV2 and TRBJ2-1, reads EPEVTQTPSHQVTQMGQEVILRCVPISNHLYFYWYRQILGQKVEFLVSFYNNEISEKSEIFDDQFSVERPDGSNFTLKIRSTKLEDSAMYFCASKQGWNEQFFGPGTRLTVL.

The chain joins TRBV7-6 to TRBJ2-7; the D gene is possibly TRBD1 (5 bases). With 1 base removed from V and 6 bases from J, the gap between germline ends came to 13 bases. Germline V gene data show CDR1 as SGHVS and CDR2 as FNYEAQ. This CDR3 has 14 residues. This chain's CDR3 is CASSLDFQGLEQYF. The CDR3, as DNA: TGTGCCAGCAGCTTAGATTTTCAGGGTCTCGAGCAGTACTTC.

The chain carries TRBV20-1 and TRBJ2-3; D is ambiguous. V gave up 6 bases and J gave up 1 base, with 14 bases separating them. The CDR3 is made up of 14 amino acids. Germline V gene lookup returns CDR1 DFQATT and CDR2 SNEGSKA (reference sequence). The CDR3 bases are TGCAGTGCAGCCCCGGAGAGACGCACAGATACGCAGTATTTT. Its translation is CSAAPERRTDTQYF.

This clonotype was seen a few times. The chain has TRBV3-1 and TRBJ2-7, with D tentatively TRBD2 (6 bases). Germline V lookup: CDR1 LGHDT, CDR2 YNNKEL (reference sequence). Trimming stripped 4 bases from V and 4 bases from J, with 11 bases between. This CDR3 has 13 amino acids. The DNA for the CDR3 is TGTGCCAGCAGCCGGGGACTGAAATACGAGCAGTACTTC. Encoded protein: CASSRGLKYEQYF.

This clonotype showed up just a few times. The DNA of the CDR3 is TGTGCCACCAGCAGACGGCCAGGGAGGGAGCGGAATGAGCAGTTCTTC. Residues: CATSRRPGRERNEQFF. This chain uses TRBV15 with TRBJ2-1; 7 nucleotides match TRBD2. V gave up 2 bases and J gave up 7 bases; unmatched junction bases: 11. CDR1 LNHNV and CDR2 YYDKDF come from the germline V gene (reference sequence). CDR3 length: 16 residues. Full variable domain (rest looked up from reference TRBV15 and TRBJ2-1): DAMVIQNPRYQVTQFGKPVTLSCSQTLNHNVMYWYQQKSSQAPKLLFHYYDKDFNNEADTPDNFQSRRPNTSFCFLDIRSPGLGDTAMYLCATSRRPGRERNEQFFGPGTRLTVL.

This clonotype has ten or more counts. V is TRBV20-1 and J is TRBJ2-7, with unresolved D. CDR1 is DFQATT, CDR2 SNEGSKA, per germline (reference sequence). The ends were cut back, 0 bases at V and 0 bases at J, with 12 bases in the middle. The CDR3 sequence is 15 residues long. The CDR3 nucleotides read TGCAGTGCTAGAGATTCGATTACCCTCTCCTACGAGCAGTACTTC. Amino acids: CSARDSITLSYEQYF.